These 10 T cell receptor beta chains came from one sample sequenced in a study of early stage breast cancer tumors. TCRdb's table, derived via immunoSEQ multiplex PCR, lists solely in-frame clones and lacks some. This sample has 11,000 to 15,000 clones, with 75% to 85% found just once. Sequenced material: normal breast tissue next to the tumor. The receptors were gathered from a person aged 45-65 years with breast cancer.

This clone has a handful of counts. The genes are TRBV11-2 and TRBJ2-1; 7 nucleotides align to TRBD2. The germline gives CDR1 SGHAT, CDR2 FQNNGV. Trimming removed 4 bases from V and 12 bases from J; junction bases left unmatched: 18. The CDR3 sequence is 16 residues long. The CDR3 bases are TGTGCCAGCAGCTCCGTGCGGGGGAGGCAAGGGATGGGGCAGTTCTTC. This sequence encodes CASSSVRGRQGMGQFF.

This clone is deemed medium-sized. The rearrangement uses TRBV2 and TRBJ1-3, with 9 positions matching TRBD1. The CDR3 runs 15 residues. Germline CDR1 is SNHLY and CDR2 is FYNNEI. Trimming took 5 bases from V and 3 from J; bases not matched to a gene: 5. In DNA, the CDR3 is TGTGCCAGCAGTCCGGGACAGGGAGATGGAAACACCATATATTTT. Residues: CASSPGQGDGNTIYF.

Regarding this clone: The conserved phenylalanine or tryptophan normally closing the CDR3 is absent here, so this likely arose from a read error. It is unclear where the CDR3 begins or ends on the DNA, so no DNA is shown, and the CDR3 is as TCRdb lists it. The rearrangement links TRBV7-3 to TRBJ1-1. The CDR3 is 10 amino acids long, termini counted. Germline CDR1 and CDR2: SGHTA and FQGTGA. This CDR3 reads CASSSRFGPS.

V usage is TRBV7-9 and J usage is TRBJ2-7; D is possibly TRBD2 (5 bases). Deletions cut 0 bases from V and 3 bases from J, with 12 bases between. CDR1 SEHNR and CDR2 FQNEAQ come from the germline V gene (reference sequence). This CDR3 region has 15 residues. The CDR3 DNA sequence: TGTGCCAGCAGCTTAGCGCCCGGGGAAGGCTACGAGCAGTACTTC. Its protein product is CASSLAPGEGYEQYF.

This clone was seen only once. V gene TRBV7-9 combines with J gene TRBJ2-5; the D gene is possibly TRBD1 (5 bases). V lost 3 bases and J lost 7, with 15 bases in between. CDR1 SEHNR and CDR2 FQNEAQ come from the germline V gene (reference sequence). The CDR3 spans 14 residues. The CDR3 sequence is CASSFYQGGWTQYF. The CDR3 DNA reads TGTGCCAGCAGCTTTTACCAGGGTGGGTGGACCCAGTACTTC. Using reference TRBV7-9 and TRBJ2-5 for the parts outside the CDR3, the full variable domain is DTGVSQNPRHKITKRGQNVTFRCDPISEHNRLYWYRQTLGQGPEFLTYFQNEAQLEKSRLLSDRFSAERPKGSFSTLEIQRTEQGDSAMYLCASSFYQGGWTQYFGPGTRLLVL.

This clone was observed a few times. As DNA, the CDR3 is TGTGCCAGCAGCCCGACCACAGGGCGCACTCAGCCCCAGCATTTT. It specifies CASSPTTGRTQPQHF. The chain has TRBV7-2 and TRBJ1-5; perhaps TRBD1 as D (6 bases). The V end lost 5 bases, the J end lost 6 bases, and 17 bases lay between the germline ends. The germline V gene encodes CDR1 SGHTA and CDR2 FQGNSA. The length of the CDR3 is 15 residues. The full variable domain, rest sourced from reference TRBV7-2 and TRBJ1-5, is GAGVSQSPSNKVTEKGKDVELRCDPISGHTALYWYRQSLGQGLEFLIYFQGNSAPDKSGLPSDRFSAERTGGSVSTLTIQRTQQEDSAVYLCASSPTTGRTQPQHFGDGTRLSIL.

This chain connects TRBV10-3 to TRBJ2-5; 8 nucleotides agree with TRBD1. Germline CDR1 reads ENHRY; CDR2 reads SYGVKD. Losses at the gene ends were 1 base for V and 2 bases for J; bases not matched to a gene: 6. This CDR3 is 16 amino acids long. CDR3 amino acids: CAISELGQDIQETQYF. CDR3 in DNA: TGTGCCATCAGTGAGTTGGGACAGGACATTCAAGAGACCCAGTACTTC.

V gene TRBV7-2 combines with J gene TRBJ2-1; D unresolved. Looked up from germline, CDR1 is SGHTA and CDR2 is FQGNSA. This CDR3 spans 13 amino acids. V was clipped by 4 bases and J by 10 bases, with 14 bases between them. Here the CDR3 reads CASSSYPTVEQFF. The CDR3 DNA reads TGTGCCAGCAGCTCCTATCCGACTGTAGAGCAGTTCTTC.

This chain links TRBV11-2 with TRBJ2-7; D is ambiguous. Deletions cut 2 bases from V and 0 bases from J, with 14 bases between. Germline V lookup: CDR1 SGHAT, CDR2 FQNNGV. This CDR3 is 16 amino acids long. This CDR3 reads CASSLSAGFSSYEQYF. CDR3 DNA: TGTGCCAGCAGCTTAAGTGCAGGTTTCAGCTCCTACGAGCAGTACTTC.

This chain connects TRBV11-2 to TRBJ2-5; possibly TRBD1 or TRBD2 for D (6 bases each). The CDR3 consists of 15 residues. Germline V gene data show CDR1 as SGHAT and CDR2 as FQNNGV. V was shortened by 5 bases and J by 5 bases, with 18 bases between the two germline ends. CDR3 amino acids: CASSRGGQGRETQYF. Here the CDR3 DNA reads TGTGCCAGCAGCCGCGGAGGGCAGGGGAGGGAGACCCAGTACTTC.